This T cell receptor beta chain is drawn from a study of cytomegalovirus exposure and HLA in healthy donors. The table lists this clone with a few counts. Its antigen is not identified. CDR1 SGHRS and CDR2 YFSETQ come from the germline V gene. The CDR3 extends over 15 amino acids. V was pared by 6 bases and J by 0 bases, with 13 bases between. Use of 60 Vbeta and 13 Jbeta primers characterized the PCR. Produced via immunoSEQ multiplex PCR; TCRdb's table is partial and in-frame only. Of 150,000 to 200,000 clones listed, 60% to 85% were seen once; the top ten hold approximately 7%. Findings and limits, study-wide: About 87% or about 30% of the time was how often most TCR beta V segments were productive, according to an earlier analysis. Analyses of presence and absence presupposed an approximately uniform sequencing depth across donors. Associated with cytomegalovirus, according to the listing, were 150 to 200 TCR beta chains.

The chain recombines TRBV5-1 with TRBJ1-3, with D uncertain. Sequenced material: PBMCs. This receptor was taken from a woman in her thirties or forties in good health and CMV-seropositive. The CDR3, as DNA: TGCGCCAGCACCCTAGAGACGGGCTCTGGAAACACCATATATTTT. Encoded protein: CASTLETGSGNTIYF.